This TCR beta chain was recorded in a study of beta chain features in type 1 diabetes. Heparinised blood was drawn once per donor, averaging roughly 120 mL. All of the isolated RNA was reverse transcribed, so expressed TCRB transcripts were sequenced. Sequencing was performed with immunoSEQ multiplex PCR; in TCRdb, only in-frame clones are kept and a portion is missing. The sample yields roughly 230,000 clones, 9.6% seen once. V was shortened by 2 bases and J by 1 base, with 11 bases between the two germline ends. The CDR3 loop spans 15 amino acids. The germline CDR1 and CDR2 sequences are MNHEY and SMNVEV (reference sequence). For this clone: Its target is not known.

General study points: The similarity of naive, central memory and Treg TCRB repertoires appeared greater among patients than among healthy donors. Among patients with Type 1 diabetes, TCRB CDR3s were moderately but significantly shorter in every one of the four CD4+ subsets. Shorter templates may be favored by PCR, equally so in patients and controls.

V and J are TRBV27 and TRBJ2-5; D gene uncertain. The source of this sequence is a woman aged 18-30 years in good health. Sample: naive CD4+ T cells from blood. CDR3: CASSLVPGAQETQYF. CDR3 sequence (DNA): TGTGCCAGCAGTTTAGTACCAGGCGCCCAAGAGACCCAGTACTTC.